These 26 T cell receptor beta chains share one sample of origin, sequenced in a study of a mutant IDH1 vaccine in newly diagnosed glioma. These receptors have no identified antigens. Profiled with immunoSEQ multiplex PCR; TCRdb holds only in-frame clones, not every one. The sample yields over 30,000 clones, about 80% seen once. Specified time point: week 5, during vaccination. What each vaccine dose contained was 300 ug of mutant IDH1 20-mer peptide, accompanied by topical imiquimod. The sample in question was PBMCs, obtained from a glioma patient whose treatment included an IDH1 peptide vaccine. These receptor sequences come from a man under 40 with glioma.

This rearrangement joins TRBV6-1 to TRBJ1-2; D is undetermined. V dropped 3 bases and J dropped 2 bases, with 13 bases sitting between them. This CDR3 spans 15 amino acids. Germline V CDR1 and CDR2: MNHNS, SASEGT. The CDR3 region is CASSEGKGLNYGYTF. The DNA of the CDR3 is TGTGCCAGCAGTGAGGGAAAAGGGCTAAACTATGGCTACACCTTC.

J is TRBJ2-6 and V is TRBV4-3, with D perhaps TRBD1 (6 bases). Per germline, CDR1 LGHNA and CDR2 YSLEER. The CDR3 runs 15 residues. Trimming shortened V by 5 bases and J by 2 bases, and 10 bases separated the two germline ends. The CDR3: CASSTQGTGANVLTF. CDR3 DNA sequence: TGCGCCAGCAGCACTCAGGGGACTGGGGCCAACGTCCTGACTTTC.

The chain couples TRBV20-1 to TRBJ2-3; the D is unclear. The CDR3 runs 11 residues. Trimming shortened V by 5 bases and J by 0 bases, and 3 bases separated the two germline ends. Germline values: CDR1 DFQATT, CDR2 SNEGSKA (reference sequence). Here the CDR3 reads CSAYSTDTQYF. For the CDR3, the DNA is TGCAGTGCTTACAGCACAGATACGCAGTATTTT.

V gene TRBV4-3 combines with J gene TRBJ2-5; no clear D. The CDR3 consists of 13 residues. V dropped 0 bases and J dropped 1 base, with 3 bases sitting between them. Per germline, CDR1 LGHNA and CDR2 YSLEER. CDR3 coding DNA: TGCGCCAGCAGCCAAGAATTCCAAGAGACCCAGTACTTC. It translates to CASSQEFQETQYF.

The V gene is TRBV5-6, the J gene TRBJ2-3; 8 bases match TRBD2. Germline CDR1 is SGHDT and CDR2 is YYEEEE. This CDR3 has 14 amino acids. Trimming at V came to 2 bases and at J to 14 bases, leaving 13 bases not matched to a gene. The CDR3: CASSFGGGPSQAYF. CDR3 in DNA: TGTGCCAGCAGCTTCGGGGGGGGCCCCTCACAGGCGTATTTT. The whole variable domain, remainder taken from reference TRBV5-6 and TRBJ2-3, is DAGVTQSPTHLIKTRGQQVTLRCSPKSGHDTVSWYQQALGQGPQFIFQYYEEEERQRGNFPDRFSGHQFPNYSSELNVNALLLGDSALYLCASSFGGGPSQAYFGPGTRLTVL.

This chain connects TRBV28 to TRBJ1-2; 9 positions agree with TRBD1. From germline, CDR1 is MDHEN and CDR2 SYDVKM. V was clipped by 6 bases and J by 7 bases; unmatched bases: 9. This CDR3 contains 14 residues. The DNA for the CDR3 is TGTGCCAGCAGCCACAGGGGGCTGAAGAGTGGCTACACCTTC. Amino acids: CASSHRGLKSGYTF.

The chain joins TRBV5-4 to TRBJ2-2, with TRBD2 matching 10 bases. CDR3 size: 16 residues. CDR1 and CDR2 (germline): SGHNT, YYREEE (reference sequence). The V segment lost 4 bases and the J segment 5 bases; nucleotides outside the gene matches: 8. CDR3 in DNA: TGTGCCAGCAGCCCAGGAGATAGCGGGGGGACCGGGGAGCTGTTTTTT. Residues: CASSPGDSGGTGELFF.

The CDR3 DNA follows: TGCGCCAGCAGCCAAGAGATTAACAGGGGCTTCGAGCAGTACTTC. Translating gives CASSQEINRGFEQYF. This chain connects TRBV4-3 to TRBJ2-7; TRBD1 aligns across 7 bases. CDR1 is LGHNA, CDR2 YSLEER, per germline. The CDR3 is 15 amino acids. The V segment lost 0 bases and the J segment 6 bases; nucleotides outside the gene matches: 8.

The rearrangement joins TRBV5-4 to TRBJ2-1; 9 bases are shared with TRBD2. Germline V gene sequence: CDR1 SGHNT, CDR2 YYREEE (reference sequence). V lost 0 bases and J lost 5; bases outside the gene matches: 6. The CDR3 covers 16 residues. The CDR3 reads CASSLDPSGNNNEQFF. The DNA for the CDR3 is TGTGCCAGCAGCTTGGACCCTAGCGGGAATAACAATGAGCAGTTCTTC. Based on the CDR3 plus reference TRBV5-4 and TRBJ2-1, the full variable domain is ETGVTQSPTHLIKTRGQQVTLRCSSQSGHNTVSWYQQALGQGPQFIFQYYREEENGRGNFPPRFSGLQFPNYSSELNVNALELDDSALYLCASSLDPSGNNNEQFFGPGTRLTVL.

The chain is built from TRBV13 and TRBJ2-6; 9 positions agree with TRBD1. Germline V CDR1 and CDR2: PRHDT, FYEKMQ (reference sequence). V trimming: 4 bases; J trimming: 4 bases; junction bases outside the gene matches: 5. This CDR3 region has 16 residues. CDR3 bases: TGTGCCAGCAGCTCCCGGGACAGGGTCGGGGCCAACGTCCTGACTTTC. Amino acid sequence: CASSSRDRVGANVLTF.

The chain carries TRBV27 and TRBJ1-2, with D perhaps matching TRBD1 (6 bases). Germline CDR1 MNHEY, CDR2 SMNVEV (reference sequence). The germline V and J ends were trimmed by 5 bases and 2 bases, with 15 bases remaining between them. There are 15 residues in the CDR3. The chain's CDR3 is CASSPRRDTNYGYTF. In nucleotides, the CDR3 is TGTGCCAGCAGTCCTAGGCGGGACACCAACTATGGCTACACCTTC.

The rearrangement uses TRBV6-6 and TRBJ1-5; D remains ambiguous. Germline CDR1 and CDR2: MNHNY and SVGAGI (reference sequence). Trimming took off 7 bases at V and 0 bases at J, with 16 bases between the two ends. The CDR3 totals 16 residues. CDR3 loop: CASTNRDGDSNQPQHF. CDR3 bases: TGTGCCAGCACCAACCGAGATGGCGATAGCAATCAGCCCCAGCATTTT.

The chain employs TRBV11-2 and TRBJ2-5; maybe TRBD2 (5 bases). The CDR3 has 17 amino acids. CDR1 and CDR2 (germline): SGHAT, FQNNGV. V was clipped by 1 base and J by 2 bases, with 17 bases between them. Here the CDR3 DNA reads TGTGCCAGCAGCTTAGTCCGCCGGGGTACTCGTCAAGAGACCCAGTACTTC. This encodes CASSLVRRGTRQETQYF.

DNA of the CDR3: TGTGCCAGCAGCTTAACGGGGGCGAACACCGGGGAGCTGTTTTTT. Amino acid sequence: CASSLTGANTGELFF. The V gene is TRBV7-3, the J gene TRBJ2-2; possibly TRBD1 or TRBD2 for D (5 bases each). Trimming removed 0 bases at V and 0 bases at J, with 5 bases between. The germline V gene encodes CDR1 SGHTA and CDR2 FQGTGA. There are 15 residues in the CDR3.

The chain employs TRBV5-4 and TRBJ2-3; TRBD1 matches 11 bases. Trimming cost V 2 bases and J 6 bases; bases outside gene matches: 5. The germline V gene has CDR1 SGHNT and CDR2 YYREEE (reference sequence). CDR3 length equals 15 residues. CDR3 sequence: CASSLGGQGADTQYF. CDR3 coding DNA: TGTGCCAGCAGCTTAGGTGGACAGGGGGCTGATACGCAGTATTTT.

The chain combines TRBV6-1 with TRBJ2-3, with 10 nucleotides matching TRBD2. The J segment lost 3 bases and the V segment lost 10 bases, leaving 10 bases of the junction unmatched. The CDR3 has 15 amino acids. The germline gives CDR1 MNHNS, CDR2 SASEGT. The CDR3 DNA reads TGTGCCACCTTACTAGCGGGGTTCTTGACAGATACGCAGTATTTT. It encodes CATLLAGFLTDTQYF.

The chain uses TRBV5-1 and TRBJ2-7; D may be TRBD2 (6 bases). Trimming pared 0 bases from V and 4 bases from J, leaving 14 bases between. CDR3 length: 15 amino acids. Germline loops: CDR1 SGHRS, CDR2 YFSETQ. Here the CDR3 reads CASSLDTGVEYEQYF. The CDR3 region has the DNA TGCGCCAGCAGCTTGGATACGGGGGTAGAGTACGAGCAGTACTTC.

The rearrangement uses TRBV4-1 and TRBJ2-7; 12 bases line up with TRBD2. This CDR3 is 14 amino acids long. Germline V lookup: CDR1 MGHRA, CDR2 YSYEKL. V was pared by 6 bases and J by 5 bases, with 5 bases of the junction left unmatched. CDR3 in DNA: TGCGCCAGCAGTGGACTAGCGGGGAACCACGAGCAGTACTTC. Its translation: CASSGLAGNHEQYF.

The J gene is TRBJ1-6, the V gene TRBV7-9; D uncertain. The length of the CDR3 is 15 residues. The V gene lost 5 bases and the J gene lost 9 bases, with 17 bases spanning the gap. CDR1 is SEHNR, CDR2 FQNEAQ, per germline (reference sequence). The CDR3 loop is CASSPNQPRGSPLHF. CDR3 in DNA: TGTGCCAGCAGCCCAAATCAGCCTCGCGGTTCACCCCTCCACTTT. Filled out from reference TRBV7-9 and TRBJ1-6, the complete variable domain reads DTGVSQNPRHKITKRGQNVTFRCDPISEHNRLYWYRQTLGQGPEFLTYFQNEAQLEKSRLLSDRFSAERPKGSFSTLEIQRTEQGDSAMYLCASSPNQPRGSPLHFGNGTRLTVT.

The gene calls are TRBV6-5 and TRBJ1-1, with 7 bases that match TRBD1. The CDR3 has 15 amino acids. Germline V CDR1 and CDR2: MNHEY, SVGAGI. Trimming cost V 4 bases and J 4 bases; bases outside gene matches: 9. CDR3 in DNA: TGTGCCAGCAGTTCCCTGACAGGGTTGGTCACTGAAGCTTTCTTT. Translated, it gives CASSSLTGLVTEAFF.

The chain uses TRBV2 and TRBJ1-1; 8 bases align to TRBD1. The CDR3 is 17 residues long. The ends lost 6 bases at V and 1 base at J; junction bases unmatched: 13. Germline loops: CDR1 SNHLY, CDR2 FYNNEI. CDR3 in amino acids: CASRTIRTRGRNTEAFF. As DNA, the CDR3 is TGTGCCAGCAGAACGATTCGGACCAGGGGGCGGAACACTGAAGCTTTCTTT.

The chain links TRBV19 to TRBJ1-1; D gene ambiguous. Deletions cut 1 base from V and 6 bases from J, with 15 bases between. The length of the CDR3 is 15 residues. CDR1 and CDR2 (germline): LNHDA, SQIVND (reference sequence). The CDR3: CASSIAWEYRSEAFF. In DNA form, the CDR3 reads TGTGCCAGTAGTATAGCTTGGGAGTACAGATCTGAAGCTTTCTTT.

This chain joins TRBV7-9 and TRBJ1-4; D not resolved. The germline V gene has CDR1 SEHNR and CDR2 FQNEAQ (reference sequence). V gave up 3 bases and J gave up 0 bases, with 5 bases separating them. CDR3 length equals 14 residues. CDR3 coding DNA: TGTGCCAGCAGCTTGGATTCAACTAATGAAAAACTGTTTTTT. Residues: CASSLDSTNEKLFF.

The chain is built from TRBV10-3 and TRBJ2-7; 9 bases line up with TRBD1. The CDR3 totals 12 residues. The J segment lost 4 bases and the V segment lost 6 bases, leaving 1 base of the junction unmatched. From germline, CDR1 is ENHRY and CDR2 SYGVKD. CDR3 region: CAIRGTGYEQYF. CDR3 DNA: TGTGCCATCAGGGGGACAGGGTACGAGCAGTACTTC.

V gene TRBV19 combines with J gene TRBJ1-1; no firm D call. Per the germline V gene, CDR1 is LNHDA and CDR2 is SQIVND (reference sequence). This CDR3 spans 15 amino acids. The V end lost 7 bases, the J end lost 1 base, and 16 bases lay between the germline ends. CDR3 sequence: CASISLGRRNTEAFF. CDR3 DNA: TGTGCCAGTATCTCATTGGGGAGGAGGAACACTGAAGCTTTCTTT.

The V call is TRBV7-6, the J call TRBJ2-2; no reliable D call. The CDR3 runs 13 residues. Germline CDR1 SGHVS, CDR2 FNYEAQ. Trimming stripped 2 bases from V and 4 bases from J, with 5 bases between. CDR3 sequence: CASSLRTTGELFF. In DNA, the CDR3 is TGTGCCAGCAGCTTAAGGACCACCGGGGAGCTGTTTTTT.